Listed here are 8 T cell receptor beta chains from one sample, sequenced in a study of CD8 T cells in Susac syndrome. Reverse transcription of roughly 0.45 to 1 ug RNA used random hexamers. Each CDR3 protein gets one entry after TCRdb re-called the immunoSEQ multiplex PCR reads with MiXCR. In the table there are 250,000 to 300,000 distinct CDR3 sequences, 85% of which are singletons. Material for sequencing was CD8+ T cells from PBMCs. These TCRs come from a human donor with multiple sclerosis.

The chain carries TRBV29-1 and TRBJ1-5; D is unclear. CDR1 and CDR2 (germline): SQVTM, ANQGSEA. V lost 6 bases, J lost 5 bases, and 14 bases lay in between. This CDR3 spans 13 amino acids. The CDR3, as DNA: TGCAGCGTCCTGGACGGACTGTATCAGCCCCAGCATTTT. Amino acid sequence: CSVLDGLYQPQHF.

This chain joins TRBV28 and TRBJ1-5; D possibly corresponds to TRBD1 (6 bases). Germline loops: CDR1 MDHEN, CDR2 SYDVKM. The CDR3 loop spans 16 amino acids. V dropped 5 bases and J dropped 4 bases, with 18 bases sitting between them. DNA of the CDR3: TGTGCCAGCAGTCAGAGGACAGCCAAAGGAAATCAGCCCCAGCATTTT. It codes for CASSQRTAKGNQPQHF.

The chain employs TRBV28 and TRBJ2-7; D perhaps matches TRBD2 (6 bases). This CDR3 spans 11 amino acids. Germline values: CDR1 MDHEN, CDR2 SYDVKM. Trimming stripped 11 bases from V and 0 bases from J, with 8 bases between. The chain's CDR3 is CASRGSYEQYF. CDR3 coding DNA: TGTGCCTCGCGGGGCTCCTACGAGCAGTACTTC.

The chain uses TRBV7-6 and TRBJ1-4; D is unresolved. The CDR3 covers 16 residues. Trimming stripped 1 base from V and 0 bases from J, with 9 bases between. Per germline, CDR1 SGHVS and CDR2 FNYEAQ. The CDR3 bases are TGTGCCAGCAGCTTAGTGGCCTTTGCAACTAATGAAAAACTGTTTTTT. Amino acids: CASSLVAFATNEKLFF.

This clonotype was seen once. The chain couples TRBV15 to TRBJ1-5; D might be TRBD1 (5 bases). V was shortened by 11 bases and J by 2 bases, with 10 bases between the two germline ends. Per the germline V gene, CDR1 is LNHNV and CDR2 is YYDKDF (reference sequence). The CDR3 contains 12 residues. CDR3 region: CACGGGNQPQHF. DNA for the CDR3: TGTGCCTGTGGGGGGGGCAATCAGCCCCAGCATTTT.

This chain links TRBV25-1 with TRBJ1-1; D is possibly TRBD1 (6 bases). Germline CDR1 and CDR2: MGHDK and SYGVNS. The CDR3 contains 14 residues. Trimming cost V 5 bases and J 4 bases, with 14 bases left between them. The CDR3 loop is CASSPQGGRTEAFF. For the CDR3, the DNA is TGTGCCAGCAGTCCTCAAGGGGGGCGCACTGAAGCTTTCTTT.

This CDR3 is CASSQDQVTGLIYGYTF. The CDR3 DNA reads as TGTGCCAGCAGCCAAGATCAGGTGACAGGGCTTATCTATGGCTACACCTTC. V usage is TRBV3-1 and J usage is TRBJ1-2, with 7 bases matching TRBD1. The germline CDR1 and CDR2 sequences are LGHDT and YNNKEL (reference sequence). The junction had 11 bases not matched to a gene; V was cut back by 0 bases and J by 4 bases. This CDR3 contains 17 residues.

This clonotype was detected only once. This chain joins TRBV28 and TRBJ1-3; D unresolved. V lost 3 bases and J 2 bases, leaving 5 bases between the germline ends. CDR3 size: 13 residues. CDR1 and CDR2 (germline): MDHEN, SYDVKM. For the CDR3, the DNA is TGTGCCAGCAGTTTGGCCCCTGGAAACACCATATATTTT. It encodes CASSLAPGNTIYF.